This T cell receptor (beta chain) was identified during a study of blood T cells in healthy people across ages. A second PCR, run for about 7 to 11 cycles, used a sample-barcoded 5' primer plus a J-beta primer mix. The template-switch adaptor was a 5' adaptor with 12 random nucleotides. It tagged each cDNA molecule. Using its own MiXCR run on the 5' RACE reads, TCRdb lists one record per CDR3 protein. This sample yields 600,000 to 1,000,000 distinct CDR3 sequences, of which 20% to 25% are seen a single time; 3% to 4% belongs to the top ten. The CDR3 sequence is 14 residues long. The V gene end was trimmed by 1 base and the J gene end by 6 bases; junction bases not matched to a gene: 5. Germline V lookup: CDR1 MGHRA, CDR2 YSYEKL. The same specimen was also included in a second study, on T cells of mothers and their children.

This receptor was identified in a boy aged 10-17 years in good health. The sequencing sample was made of blood. This chain joins TRBV4-1 and TRBJ1-2; 7 bases match TRBD1. The CDR3 nucleotides are TGCGCCAGCAGCCAAGGACAGGGAATGGATGGCTACACCTTC. Translated, it gives CASSQGQGMDGYTF.